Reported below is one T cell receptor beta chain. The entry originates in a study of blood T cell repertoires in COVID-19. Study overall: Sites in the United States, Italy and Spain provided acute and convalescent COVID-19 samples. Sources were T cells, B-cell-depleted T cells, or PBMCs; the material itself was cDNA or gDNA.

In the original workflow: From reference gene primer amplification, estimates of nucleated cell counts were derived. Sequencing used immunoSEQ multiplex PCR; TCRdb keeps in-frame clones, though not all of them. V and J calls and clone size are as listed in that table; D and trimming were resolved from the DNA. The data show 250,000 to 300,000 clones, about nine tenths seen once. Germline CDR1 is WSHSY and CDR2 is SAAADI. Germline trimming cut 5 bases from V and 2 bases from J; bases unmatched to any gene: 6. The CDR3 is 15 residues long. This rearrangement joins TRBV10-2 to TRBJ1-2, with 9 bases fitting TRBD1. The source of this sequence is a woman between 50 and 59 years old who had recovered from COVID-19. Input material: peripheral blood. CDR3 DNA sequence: TGCGCCAGCAGTTTCGACAGGGGGTTAAACTATGGCTACACCTTC. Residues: CASSFDRGLNYGYTF.